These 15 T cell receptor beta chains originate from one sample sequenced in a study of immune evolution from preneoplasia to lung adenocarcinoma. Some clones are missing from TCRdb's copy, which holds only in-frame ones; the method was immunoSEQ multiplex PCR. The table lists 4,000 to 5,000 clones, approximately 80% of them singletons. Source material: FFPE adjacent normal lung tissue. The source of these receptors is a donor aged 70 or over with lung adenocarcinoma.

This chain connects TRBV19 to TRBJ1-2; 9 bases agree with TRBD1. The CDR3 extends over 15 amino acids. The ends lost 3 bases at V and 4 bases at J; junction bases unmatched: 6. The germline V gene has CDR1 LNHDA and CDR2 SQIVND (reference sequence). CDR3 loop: CASSIYGQGTYGYTF. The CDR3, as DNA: TGTGCCAGTAGTATCTACGGACAGGGGACCTATGGCTACACCTTC.

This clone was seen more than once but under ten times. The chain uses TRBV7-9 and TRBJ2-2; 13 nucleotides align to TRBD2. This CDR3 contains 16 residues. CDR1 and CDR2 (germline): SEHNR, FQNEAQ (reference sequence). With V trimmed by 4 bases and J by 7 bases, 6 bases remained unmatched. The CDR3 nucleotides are TGTGCCAGCAGCTCAGGACTAGCGGGAGCCAGCGGGGAGCTGTTTTTT. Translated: CASSSGLAGASGELFF.

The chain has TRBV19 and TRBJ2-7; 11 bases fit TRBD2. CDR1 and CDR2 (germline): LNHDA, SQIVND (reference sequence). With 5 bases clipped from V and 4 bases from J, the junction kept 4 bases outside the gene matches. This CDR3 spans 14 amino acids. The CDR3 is CASSGGTSGYEQYF. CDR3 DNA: TGTGCCAGTAGTGGCGGGACTAGCGGTTACGAGCAGTACTTC.

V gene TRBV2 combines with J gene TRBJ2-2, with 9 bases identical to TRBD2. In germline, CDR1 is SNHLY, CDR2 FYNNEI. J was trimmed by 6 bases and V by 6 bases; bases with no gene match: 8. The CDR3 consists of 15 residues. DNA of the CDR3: TGTGCCAGCAGCCTAGCGGGGCGAGGGGCCGGGGAGCTGTTTTTT. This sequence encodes CASSLAGRGAGELFF.

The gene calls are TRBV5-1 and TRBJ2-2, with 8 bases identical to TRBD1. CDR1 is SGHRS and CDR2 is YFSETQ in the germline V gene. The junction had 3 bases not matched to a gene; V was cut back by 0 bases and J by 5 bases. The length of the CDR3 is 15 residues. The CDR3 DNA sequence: TGCGCCAGCAGCTTGGTCAGGGGGCGAACCGGGGAGCTGTTTTTT. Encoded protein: CASSLVRGRTGELFF.

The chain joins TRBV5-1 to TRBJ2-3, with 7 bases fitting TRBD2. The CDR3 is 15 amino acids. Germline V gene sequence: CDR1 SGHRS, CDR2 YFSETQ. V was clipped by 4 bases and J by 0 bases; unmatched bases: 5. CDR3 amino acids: CASSAAGASTDTQYF. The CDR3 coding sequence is TGCGCCAGCAGCGCCGCGGGAGCAAGCACAGATACGCAGTATTTT.

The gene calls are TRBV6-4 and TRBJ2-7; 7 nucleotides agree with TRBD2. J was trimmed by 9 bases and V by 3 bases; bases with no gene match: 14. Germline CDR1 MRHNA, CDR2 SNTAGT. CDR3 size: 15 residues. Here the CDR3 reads CASSESAGANGPQYF. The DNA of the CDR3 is TGTGCCAGCAGTGAGTCGGCGGGAGCAAACGGCCCGCAGTACTTC.

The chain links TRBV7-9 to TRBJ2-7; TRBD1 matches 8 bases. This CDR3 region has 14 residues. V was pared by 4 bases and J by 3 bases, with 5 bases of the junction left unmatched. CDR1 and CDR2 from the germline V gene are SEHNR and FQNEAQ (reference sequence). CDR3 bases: TGTGCCAGCAGCTCCCAGGGGGCTATCTACGAGCAGTACTTC. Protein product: CASSSQGAIYEQYF.

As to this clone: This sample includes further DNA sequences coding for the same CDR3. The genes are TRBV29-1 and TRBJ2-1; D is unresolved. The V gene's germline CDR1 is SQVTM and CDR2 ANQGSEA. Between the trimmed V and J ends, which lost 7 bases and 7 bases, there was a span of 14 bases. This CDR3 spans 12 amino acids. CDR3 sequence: CSATTVDNEQFF. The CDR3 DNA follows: TGCAGCGCGACGACGGTGGATAATGAGCAGTTCTTC.

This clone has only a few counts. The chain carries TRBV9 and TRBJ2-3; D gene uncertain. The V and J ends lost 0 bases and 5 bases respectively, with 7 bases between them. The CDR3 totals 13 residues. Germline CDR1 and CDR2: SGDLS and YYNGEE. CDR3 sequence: CASSVEGLDTQYF. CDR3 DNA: TGTGCCAGCAGCGTAGAGGGATTAGATACGCAGTATTTT.

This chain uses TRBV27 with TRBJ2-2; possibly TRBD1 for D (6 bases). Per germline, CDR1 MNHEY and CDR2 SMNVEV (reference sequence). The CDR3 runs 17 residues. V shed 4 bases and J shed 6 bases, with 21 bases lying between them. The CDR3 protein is CASSWLHGQGLSGELFF. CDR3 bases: TGTGCCAGCAGTTGGTTGCATGGGCAGGGGTTGTCCGGGGAGCTGTTTTTT.

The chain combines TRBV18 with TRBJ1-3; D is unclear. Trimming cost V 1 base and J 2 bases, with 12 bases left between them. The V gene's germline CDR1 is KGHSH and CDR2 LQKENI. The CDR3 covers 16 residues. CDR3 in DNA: TGTGCCAGCTCACCACGTGGCAGCCGGACTGGAAACACCATATATTTT. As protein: CASSPRGSRTGNTIYF.

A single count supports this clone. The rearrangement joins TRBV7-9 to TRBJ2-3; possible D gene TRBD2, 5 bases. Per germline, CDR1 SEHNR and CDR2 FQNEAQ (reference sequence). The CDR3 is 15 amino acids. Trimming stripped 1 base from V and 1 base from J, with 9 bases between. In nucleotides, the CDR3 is TGTGCCAGCAGCTTAGGAGGGCAGGGCACAGATACGCAGTATTTT. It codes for CASSLGGQGTDTQYF.

CDR3 coding DNA: TGCGCCAGCGGGTTTGGGCAGGGGAACACCGGGGAGCTGTTTTTT. Encoded protein: CASGFGQGNTGELFF. The V gene is TRBV5-1, the J gene TRBJ2-2, with D possibly matching TRBD1 (5 bases). V was clipped by 7 bases and J by 1 base, with 14 bases between them. The CDR3 extends over 15 amino acids. The germline V gene encodes CDR1 SGHRS and CDR2 YFSETQ.

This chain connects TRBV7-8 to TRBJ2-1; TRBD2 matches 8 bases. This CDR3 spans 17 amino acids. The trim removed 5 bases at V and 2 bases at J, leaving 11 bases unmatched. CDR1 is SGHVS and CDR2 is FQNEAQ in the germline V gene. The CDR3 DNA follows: TGTGCCAGCAGCCCCGAAGGGACTAGGGGGACCTACAATGAGCAGTTCTTC. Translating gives CASSPEGTRGTYNEQFF. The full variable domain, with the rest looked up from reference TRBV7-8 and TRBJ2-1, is GAGVSQSPRYKVAKRGQDVALRCDPISGHVSLFWYQQALGQGPEFLTYFQNEAQLDKSGLPSDRFFAERPEGSVSTLKIQRTQQEDSAVYLCASSPEGTRGTYNEQFFGPGTRLTVL.